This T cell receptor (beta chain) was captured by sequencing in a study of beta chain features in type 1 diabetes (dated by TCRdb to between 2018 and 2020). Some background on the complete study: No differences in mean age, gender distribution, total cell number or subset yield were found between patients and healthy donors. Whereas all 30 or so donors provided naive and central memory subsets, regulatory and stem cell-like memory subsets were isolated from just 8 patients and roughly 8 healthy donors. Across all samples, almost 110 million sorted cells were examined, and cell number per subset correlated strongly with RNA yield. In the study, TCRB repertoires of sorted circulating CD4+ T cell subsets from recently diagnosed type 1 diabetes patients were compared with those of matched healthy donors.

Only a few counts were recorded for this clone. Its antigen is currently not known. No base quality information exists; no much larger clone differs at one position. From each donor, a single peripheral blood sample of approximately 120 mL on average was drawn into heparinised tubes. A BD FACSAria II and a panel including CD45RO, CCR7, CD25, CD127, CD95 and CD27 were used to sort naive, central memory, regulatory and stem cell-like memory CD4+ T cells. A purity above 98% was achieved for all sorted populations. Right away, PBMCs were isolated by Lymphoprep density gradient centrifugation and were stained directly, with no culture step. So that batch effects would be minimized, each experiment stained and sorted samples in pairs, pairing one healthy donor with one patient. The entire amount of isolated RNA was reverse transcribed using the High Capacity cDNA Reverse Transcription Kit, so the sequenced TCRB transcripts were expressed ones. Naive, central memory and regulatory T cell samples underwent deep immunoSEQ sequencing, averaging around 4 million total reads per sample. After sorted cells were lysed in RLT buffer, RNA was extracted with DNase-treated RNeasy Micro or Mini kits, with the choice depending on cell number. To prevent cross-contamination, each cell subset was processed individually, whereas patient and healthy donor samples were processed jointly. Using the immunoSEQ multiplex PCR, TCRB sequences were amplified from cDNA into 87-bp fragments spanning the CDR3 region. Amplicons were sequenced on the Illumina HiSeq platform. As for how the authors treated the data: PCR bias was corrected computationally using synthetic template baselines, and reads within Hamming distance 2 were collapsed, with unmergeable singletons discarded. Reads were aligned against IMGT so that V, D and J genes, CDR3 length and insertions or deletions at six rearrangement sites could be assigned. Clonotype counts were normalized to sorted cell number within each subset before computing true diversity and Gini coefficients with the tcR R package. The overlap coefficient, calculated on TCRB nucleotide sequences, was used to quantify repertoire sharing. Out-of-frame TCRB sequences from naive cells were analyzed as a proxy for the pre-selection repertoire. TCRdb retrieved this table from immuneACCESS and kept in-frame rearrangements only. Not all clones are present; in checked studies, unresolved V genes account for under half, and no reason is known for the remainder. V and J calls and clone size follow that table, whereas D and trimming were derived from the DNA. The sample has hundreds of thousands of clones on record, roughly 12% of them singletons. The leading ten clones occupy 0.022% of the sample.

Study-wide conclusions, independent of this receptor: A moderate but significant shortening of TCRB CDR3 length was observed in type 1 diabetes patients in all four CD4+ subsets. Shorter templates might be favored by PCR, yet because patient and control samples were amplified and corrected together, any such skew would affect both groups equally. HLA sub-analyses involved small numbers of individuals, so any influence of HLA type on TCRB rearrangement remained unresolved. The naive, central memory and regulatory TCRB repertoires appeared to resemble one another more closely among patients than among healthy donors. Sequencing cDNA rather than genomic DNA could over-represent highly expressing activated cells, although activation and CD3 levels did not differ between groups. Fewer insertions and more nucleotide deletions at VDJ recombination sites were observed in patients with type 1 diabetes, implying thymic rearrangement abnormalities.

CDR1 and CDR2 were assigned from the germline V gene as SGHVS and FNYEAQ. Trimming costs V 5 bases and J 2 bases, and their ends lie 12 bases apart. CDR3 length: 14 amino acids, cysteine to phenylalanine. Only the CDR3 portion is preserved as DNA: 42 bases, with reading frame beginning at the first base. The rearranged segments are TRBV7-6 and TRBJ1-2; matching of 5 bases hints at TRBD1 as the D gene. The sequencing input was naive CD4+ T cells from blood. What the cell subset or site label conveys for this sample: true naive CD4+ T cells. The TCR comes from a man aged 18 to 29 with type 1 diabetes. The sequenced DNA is TGTGCCAGCAGCCCGAGAGGGGCCAACTATGGCTACACCTTC. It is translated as CASSPRGANYGYTF.